This T cell receptor (beta chain) was retrieved from a study of T-cell memory formation after mild COVID-19. TCRdb re-called the 5' RACE reads through MiXCR, storing one row per CDR3 protein. The sample includes hundreds of thousands of distinct CDR3 sequences, 25% to 30% of them seen just once. The ends lost 3 bases at V and 0 bases at J; junction bases unmatched: 5. This CDR3 spans 15 amino acids. CDR1 and CDR2 (germline): SGHVS, FQNEAQ. Input material: PBMCs or a T cell subset sorted from them (not recorded which). The gene calls are TRBV7-8 and TRBJ2-7, with TRBD2 identical over 7 bases. The TCR originated in an adult woman who had mild COVID-19 (a few samples of this study predate the infection). Cell type and time point are not known. The CDR3 loop is CASSFLAGDSYEQYF. CDR3 nucleotide sequence: TGTGCCAGCAGCTTTTTGGCGGGGGACTCCTACGAGCAGTACTTC.